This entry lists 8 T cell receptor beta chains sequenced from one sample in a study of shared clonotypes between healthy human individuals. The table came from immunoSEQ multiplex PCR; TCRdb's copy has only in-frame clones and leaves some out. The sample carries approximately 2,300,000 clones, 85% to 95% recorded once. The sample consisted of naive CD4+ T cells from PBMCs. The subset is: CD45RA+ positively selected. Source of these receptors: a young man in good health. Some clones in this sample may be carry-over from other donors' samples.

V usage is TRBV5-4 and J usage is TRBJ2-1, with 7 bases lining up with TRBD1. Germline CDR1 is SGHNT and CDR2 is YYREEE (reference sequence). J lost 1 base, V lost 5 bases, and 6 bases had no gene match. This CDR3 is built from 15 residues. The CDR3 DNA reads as TGTGCCAGCAGTTTAGAGGACAGGTCCTACAATGAGCAGTTCTTC. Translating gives CASSLEDRSYNEQFF.

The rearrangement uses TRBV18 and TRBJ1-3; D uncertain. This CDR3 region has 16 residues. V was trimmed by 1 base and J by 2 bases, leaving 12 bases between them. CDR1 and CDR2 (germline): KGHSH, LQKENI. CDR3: CASSPRDGRTGNTIYF. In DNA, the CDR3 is TGTGCCAGCTCACCACGAGACGGCAGAACTGGAAACACCATATATTTT.

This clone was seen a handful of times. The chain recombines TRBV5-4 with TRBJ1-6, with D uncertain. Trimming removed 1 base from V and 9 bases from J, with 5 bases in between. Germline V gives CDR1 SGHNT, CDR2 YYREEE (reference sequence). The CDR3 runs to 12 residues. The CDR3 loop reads CASSLLSSPLHF. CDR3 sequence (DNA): TGTGCCAGCAGCTTGTTGAGTTCACCCCTCCACTTT.

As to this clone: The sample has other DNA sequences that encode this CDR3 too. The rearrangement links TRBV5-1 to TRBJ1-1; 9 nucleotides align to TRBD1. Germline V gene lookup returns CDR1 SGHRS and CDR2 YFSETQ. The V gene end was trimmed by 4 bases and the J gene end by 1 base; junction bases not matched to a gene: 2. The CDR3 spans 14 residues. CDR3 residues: CASSRGQGNTEAFF. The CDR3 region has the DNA TGCGCCAGCAGCCGGGGACAGGGGAACACTGAAGCTTTCTTT.

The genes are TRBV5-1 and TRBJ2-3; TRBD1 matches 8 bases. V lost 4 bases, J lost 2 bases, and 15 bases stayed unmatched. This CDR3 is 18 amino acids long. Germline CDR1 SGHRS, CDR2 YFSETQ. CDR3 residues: CASSSDPWTGSATDTQYF. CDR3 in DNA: TGCGCCAGCAGCAGCGACCCTTGGACAGGGAGCGCCACAGATACGCAGTATTTT.

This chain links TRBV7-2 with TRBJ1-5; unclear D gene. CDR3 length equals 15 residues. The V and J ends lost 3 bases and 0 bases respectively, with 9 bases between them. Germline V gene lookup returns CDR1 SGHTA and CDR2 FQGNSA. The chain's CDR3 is CASSLVGFSNQPQHF. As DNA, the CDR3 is TGTGCCAGCAGCTTGGTAGGGTTTAGCAATCAGCCCCAGCATTTT.

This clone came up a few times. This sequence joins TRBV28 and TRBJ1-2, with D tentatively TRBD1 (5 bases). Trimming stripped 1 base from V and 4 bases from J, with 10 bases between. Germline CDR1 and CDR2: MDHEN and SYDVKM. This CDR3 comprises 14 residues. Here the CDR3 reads CASSLFGGAYGYTF. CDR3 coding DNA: TGTGCCAGCAGTTTATTCGGGGGTGCCTATGGCTACACCTTC.

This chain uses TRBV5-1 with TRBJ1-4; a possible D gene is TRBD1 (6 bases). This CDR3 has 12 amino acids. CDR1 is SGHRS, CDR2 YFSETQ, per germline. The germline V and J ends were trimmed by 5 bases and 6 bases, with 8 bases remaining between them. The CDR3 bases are TGCGCCAGCAGACAGGGCGATGAAAAACTGTTTTTT. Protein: CASRQGDEKLFF.